This T cell receptor beta chain was sequenced in a study of beta chain features in type 1 diabetes. Every isolated RNA sample was fully reverse transcribed, so sequencing captured expressed TCRB transcripts. The data were produced by immunoSEQ multiplex PCR, yet TCRdb's version contains in-frame clones alone and is incomplete. The repertoire holds 850,000 to 900,000 clones, with roughly 15% as singletons. Turning to this clone: Its antigen remains unidentified. The identical CDR3 is also encoded by other nucleotide sequences in the sample.

Findings and limits, study-wide: Patients' naive, central memory and Treg TCRB repertoires seemed closer to one another than those of healthy donors. Significant though moderate, a shortening of TCRB CDR3s appeared in all four CD4+ subsets of Type 1 diabetes patients.

Naive, central memory, regulatory and stem cell-like memory cells within the CD4+ compartment were sorted using CD45RO/CCR7/CD25/CD127/CD95/CD27. In germline, CDR1 is MDHEN, CDR2 SYDVKM. The germline V and J ends were trimmed by 4 bases and 0 bases, with 4 bases remaining between them. The CDR3 has 12 residues. Sequencing used naive CD4+ T cells from blood. This sequence originates from a woman aged 18-29 years in good health. V usage is TRBV28 and J usage is TRBJ2-7; D unresolved. DNA of the CDR3: TGTGCCAGCAGTTCGAGCTCCTACGAGCAGTACTTC. Its translation: CASSSSSYEQYF. Complete variable domain (other parts from reference TRBV28 and TRBJ2-7): DVKVTQSSRYLVKRTGEKVFLECVQDMDHENMFWYRQDPGLGLRLIYFSYDVKMKEKGDIPEGYSVSREKKERFSLILESASTNQTSMYLCASSSSSYEQYFGPGTRLTVT.